Following are 7 T cell receptor beta chains from one sample sequenced in a study of T cell repertoires in cytomegalovirus infection. MiXCR was run by TCRdb on the reads, yielding one entry per CDR3 protein. The sample consists of 400,000 or so distinct CDR3 sequences, roughly 18% of them appearing once. Sequences were obtained from PBMCs. These receptors originate from a human donor in good health (CMV status not recorded). Some clones in this sample may be carry-over from other donors' samples.

This clonotype was counted only a few times. V is TRBV6-5 and J is TRBJ2-1; 10 bases line up with TRBD2. Germline CDR1 reads MNHEY; CDR2 reads SVGAGI. J was trimmed by 12 bases and V by 7 bases; bases with no gene match: 15. The CDR3 extends over 15 amino acids. The CDR3 bases are TGTGCCAGCACTCCTAGCGGGGGCCTTCATCAGGGGCAGTTCTTC. Amino acids: CASTPSGGLHQGQFF.

This clonotype is labeled as medium-sized (0.01 to 0.1%). V and J are TRBV2 and TRBJ2-2; D not certain. Germline CDR1 is SNHLY and CDR2 is FYNNEI. Trimming cost V 6 bases and J 4 bases, with 15 bases left between them. The CDR3 is 15 amino acids. The DNA of the CDR3 is TGTGCCAGCAGGGAACCACCCTTTCTCACCGGGGAGCTGTTTTTT. Encoded protein: CASREPPFLTGELFF.

The chain employs TRBV2 and TRBJ2-5, with TRBD2 identical over 9 bases. V trimming: 8 bases; J trimming: 5 bases; junction bases outside the gene matches: 15. Germline loops: CDR1 SNHLY, CDR2 FYNNEI. The CDR3 totals 16 residues. The chain's CDR3 is CASCKGTSPVVETQYF. As DNA, the CDR3 is TGTGCCAGCTGTAAAGGGACTAGCCCTGTGGTGGAGACCCAGTACTTC.

In this sample, this clonotype turned up a few times. The chain links TRBV29-1 to TRBJ2-1; D is ambiguous. This CDR3 spans 11 amino acids. Germline V CDR1 and CDR2: SQVTM, ANQGSEA. Trimming took off 5 bases at V and 2 bases at J, with 4 bases between the two ends. The CDR3 DNA sequence: TGCAGCGTTTTCCCCTACAATGAGCAGTTCTTC. Encoded protein: CSVFPYNEQFF.

This clonotype was picked up many times. The CDR3 here is CASSPAGVTGDEQFF. The CDR3 region has the DNA TGTGCCAGCAGCCCCGCAGGCGTTACAGGGGATGAGCAGTTCTTC. V gene TRBV6-2 or TRBV6-3 combines with J gene TRBJ2-1, with 7 bases that match TRBD1. The CDR3 extends over 15 amino acids. The V gene's germline CDR1 is MNHEY and CDR2 SVGEGT. Unmatched junction bases numbered 13, after V lost 6 bases and J lost 8 bases.

In its sample, this clonotype was seen many times. This sequence joins TRBV20-1 and TRBJ2-7, with TRBD1 identical over 10 bases. Unmatched junction bases numbered 6, after V lost 6 bases and J lost 4 bases. This CDR3 is 13 amino acids long. Germline CDR1 reads DFQATT; CDR2 reads SNEGSKA (reference sequence). The CDR3 sequence is CSAPGTGEYEQYF. CDR3 nucleotide sequence: TGCAGTGCCCCCGGGACAGGGGAATACGAGCAGTACTTC.

There are many counts of this clonotype. V gene TRBV7-2 combines with J gene TRBJ1-5; no clear D gene. The V and J ends lost 4 bases and 4 bases respectively, with 14 bases between them. Germline V lookup: CDR1 SGHTA, CDR2 FQGNSA. The CDR3 contains 15 residues. The DNA for the CDR3 is TGTGCCAGCAGCTCCATGTCCGGCCTTAATCAGCCCCAGCATTTT. Translation gives CASSSMSGLNQPQHF.